This T cell receptor (beta chain) is from a study of blood T cell repertoires in COVID-19. The data were produced by immunoSEQ multiplex PCR, yet TCRdb's version contains in-frame clones alone and is incomplete. The sample holds approximately 200,000 clones, 65% to 90% seen once. Sequencing was done on a sample of peripheral blood. This sequence was found in a woman between 50 and 59 years old with acute or convalescent COVID-19.

CDR3 loop: CASSLFSFSGDSNQPQHF. The CDR3 coding sequence is TGTGCCAGCAGTTTATTTTCTTTTTCGGGTGATAGCAATCAGCCCCAGCATTTT. The genes are TRBV28 and TRBJ1-5; D call uncertain. Germline CDR1 MDHEN, CDR2 SYDVKM. The CDR3 loop spans 18 amino acids. Trimming stripped 1 base from V and 0 bases from J, with 16 bases between.